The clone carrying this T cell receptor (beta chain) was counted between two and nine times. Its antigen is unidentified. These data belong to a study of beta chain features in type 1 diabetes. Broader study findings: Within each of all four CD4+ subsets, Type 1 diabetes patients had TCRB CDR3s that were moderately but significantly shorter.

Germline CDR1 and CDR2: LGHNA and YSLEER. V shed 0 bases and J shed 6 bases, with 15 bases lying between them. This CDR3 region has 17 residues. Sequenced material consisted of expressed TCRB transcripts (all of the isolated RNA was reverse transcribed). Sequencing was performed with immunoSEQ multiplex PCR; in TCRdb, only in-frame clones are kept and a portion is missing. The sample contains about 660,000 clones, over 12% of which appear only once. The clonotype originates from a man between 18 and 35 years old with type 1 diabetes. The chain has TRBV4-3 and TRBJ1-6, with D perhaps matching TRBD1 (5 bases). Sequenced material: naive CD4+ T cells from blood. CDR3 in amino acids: CASSQELGAVGNSPLHF. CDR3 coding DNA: TGCGCCAGCAGCCAAGAACTTGGGGCAGTTGGTAATTCACCCCTCCACTTT.